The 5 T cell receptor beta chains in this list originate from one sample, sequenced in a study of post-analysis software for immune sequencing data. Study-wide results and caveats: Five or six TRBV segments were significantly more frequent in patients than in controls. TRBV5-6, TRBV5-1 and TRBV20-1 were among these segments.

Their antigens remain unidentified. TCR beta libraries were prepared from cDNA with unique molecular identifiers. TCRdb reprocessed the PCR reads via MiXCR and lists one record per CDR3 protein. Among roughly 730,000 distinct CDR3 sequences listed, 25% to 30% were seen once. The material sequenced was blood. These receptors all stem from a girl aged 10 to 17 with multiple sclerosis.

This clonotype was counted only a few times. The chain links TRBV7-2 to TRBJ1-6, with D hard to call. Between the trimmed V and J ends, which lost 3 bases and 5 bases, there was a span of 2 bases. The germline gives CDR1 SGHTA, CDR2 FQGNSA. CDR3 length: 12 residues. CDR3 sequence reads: CASSFNNSPLHF. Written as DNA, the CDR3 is TGTGCCAGCAGCTTTAATAATTCACCCCTCCACTTT.

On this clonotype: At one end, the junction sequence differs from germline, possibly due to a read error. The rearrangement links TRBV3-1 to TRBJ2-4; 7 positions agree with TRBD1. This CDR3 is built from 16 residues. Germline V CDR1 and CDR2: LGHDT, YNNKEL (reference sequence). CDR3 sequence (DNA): TGTGCCAGCAACCAATACAGGGGAATAGCCAAAAACATTCAGTACTTC. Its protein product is CASNQYRGIAKNIQYF.

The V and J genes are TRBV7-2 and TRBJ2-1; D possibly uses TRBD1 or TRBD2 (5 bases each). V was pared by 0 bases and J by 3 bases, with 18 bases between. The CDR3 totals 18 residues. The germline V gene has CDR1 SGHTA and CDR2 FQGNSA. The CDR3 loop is CASSLAWGWTSHYNEQFF. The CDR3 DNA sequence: TGTGCCAGCAGCTTAGCTTGGGGGTGGACCTCTCACTACAATGAGCAGTTCTTC. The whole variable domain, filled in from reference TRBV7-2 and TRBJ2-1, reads GAGVSQSPSNKVTEKGKDVELRCDPISGHTALYWYRQSLGQGLEFLIYFQGNSAPDKSGLPSDRFSAERTGGSVSTLTIQRTQQEDSAVYLCASSLAWGWTSHYNEQFFGPGTRLTVL.

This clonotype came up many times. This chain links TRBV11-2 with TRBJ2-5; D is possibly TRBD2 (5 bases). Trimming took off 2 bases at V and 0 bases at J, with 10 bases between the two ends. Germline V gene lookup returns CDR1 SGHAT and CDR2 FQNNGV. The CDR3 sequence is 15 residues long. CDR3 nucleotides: TGTGCCAGCAGCTTATCCCCCGGGAACCAAGAGACCCAGTACTTC. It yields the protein CASSLSPGNQETQYF.

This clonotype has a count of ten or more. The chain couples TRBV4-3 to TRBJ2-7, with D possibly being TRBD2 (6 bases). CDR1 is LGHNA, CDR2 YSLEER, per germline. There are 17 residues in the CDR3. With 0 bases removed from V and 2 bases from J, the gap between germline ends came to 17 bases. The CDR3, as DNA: TGCGCCAGCAGCCAAGAACATGTAGCGGCCCAGACCTACGAGCAGTACTTC. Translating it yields CASSQEHVAAQTYEQYF.